This T cell receptor beta chain originates from a study of early T cells in non-severe SARS-CoV-2 infection. Across the study: Sequencing of unsorted whole blood was done on bulk RNA, leaving chains unpaired.

TCRdb analysed the 5' RACE reads with MiXCR anew, one entry per CDR3 protein. The sample consists of 65,000 to 80,000 distinct CDR3 sequences, about 13% of them appearing once. This clonotype was picked up a small number of times. Antigen: not known. Study-level points and caveats: VDJdb matches were skewed toward anti-spike CD8 T cell responses.

The germline V gene has CDR1 SGHDT and CDR2 YYEEEE. V was clipped by 5 bases and J by 2 bases, with 11 bases between them. This CDR3 contains 13 residues. What was sequenced was whole blood. The clonotype was recovered from an adult who was a healthcare worker with PCR-confirmed SARS-CoV-2 infection or an uninfected control (not recorded which). This chain joins TRBV5-6 and TRBJ2-7, with D perhaps assigned TRBD1 or TRBD2 (6 bases each). The CDR3 here is CASSRGLTYEQYF. CDR3 coding DNA: TGTGCCAGCAGTCGGGGGCTGACCTACGAGCAGTACTTC.